This T cell receptor beta chain was recorded in a study of T cell changes during pregnancy in multiple sclerosis. The CDR3 is made up of 18 amino acids. The trim removed 0 bases at V and 5 bases at J, leaving 13 bases unmatched. Germline CDR1 MGHRA, CDR2 YSYEKL. TCRdb's copy holds only in-frame clones and misses some; the assay was immunoSEQ multiplex PCR. This repertoire shows some 46,000 clones, roughly 92% found once; its top ten account for 2% to 2.5%. The TCR sequence derives from a female donor with multiple sclerosis, enrolled in a pregnancy study. V usage is TRBV4-1 and J usage is TRBJ2-5; 9 bases fit TRBD2. Sequencing used peripheral blood, obtained in the third trimester of pregnancy. Here the CDR3 reads CASSQEEGSGRVRETQYF. The CDR3 DNA reads as TGCGCCAGCAGCCAAGAAGAGGGTAGCGGGAGAGTACGGGAGACCCAGTACTTC.